These 28 T cell receptor beta chains share one sample of origin, sequenced in a study of beta chain features in type 1 diabetes. Sequenced material consisted of expressed TCRB transcripts (all of the isolated RNA was reverse transcribed). Produced via immunoSEQ multiplex PCR; TCRdb's table is partial and in-frame only. This sample has 35,000 or so clones, with 50% to 75% found just once. Specimen: Tregs from blood. The receptor set was obtained from a woman between 25 and 40 years old in good health.

The sample holds one count of this clone. V usage is TRBV4-2 and J usage is TRBJ2-3; 9 bases align to TRBD2. The CDR3 extends over 20 amino acids. V gave up 2 bases and J gave up 2 bases; unmatched junction bases: 17. Germline CDR1 and CDR2: LGHNA and YNFKEQ. The CDR3 loop reads CASSQRLGGAGGKTTDTQYF. DNA of the CDR3: TGTGCCAGCAGCCAACGCCTAGGGGGAGCGGGAGGCAAAACCACAGATACGCAGTATTTT.

The rearrangement joins TRBV5-1 to TRBJ1-1; D remains ambiguous. The CDR3 extends over 12 amino acids. With 5 bases removed from V and 3 bases from J, the gap between germline ends came to 8 bases. The germline CDR1 and CDR2 sequences are SGHRS and YFSETQ. The CDR3 DNA is TGCGCCAGCAGAGCGGGGTACACTGAAGCTTTCTTT. Protein product: CASRAGYTEAFF.

The rearrangement links TRBV5-4 to TRBJ1-2; 10 bases align to TRBD1. The germline gives CDR1 SGHNT, CDR2 YYREEE (reference sequence). The CDR3 spans 15 residues. The ends lost 4 bases at V and 7 bases at J; junction bases unmatched: 10. CDR3 nucleotides: TGTGCCAGCAGCCTTCCCGGGACAGGGGAATTTGGCTACACCTTC. It codes for CASSLPGTGEFGYTF.

J is TRBJ2-1 and V is TRBV11-2; 10 nucleotides agree with TRBD2. The germline gives CDR1 SGHAT, CDR2 FQNNGV. With V trimmed by 1 base and J by 9 bases, 15 bases remained unmatched. The CDR3 consists of 18 residues. CDR3 sequence: CASSLAWISGRKLGEQFF. CDR3 DNA: TGTGCCAGCAGCTTAGCTTGGATTAGCGGGAGGAAGTTGGGTGAGCAGTTCTTC.

This clone was counted a single time. The chain recombines TRBV10-3 with TRBJ2-5; TRBD1 matches 11 bases. The tail of the sequence fits TRBJ2-7 better, so the J call may be wrong. CDR3 size: 14 residues. The germline V gene has CDR1 ENHRY and CDR2 SYGVKD. The CDR3 DNA is TGTGCCATCAGTGGGGGACAGGGGGCCTACGAGCAGTACTTC. It specifies CAISGGQGAYEQYF.

The chain couples TRBV7-3 to TRBJ2-1; 7 positions agree with TRBD1. CDR3 length equals 13 residues. Germline assignment: CDR1 SGHTA and CDR2 FQGTGA. Germline trimming cut 5 bases from V and 7 bases from J; bases unmatched to any gene: 5. The CDR3 here is CASSRTGDNEQFF. Written as DNA, the CDR3 is TGTGCCAGCAGCCGAACAGGGGATAATGAGCAGTTCTTC.

The chain is built from TRBV5-4 and TRBJ2-3; 9 positions match TRBD2. J was trimmed by 6 bases and V by 0 bases; bases with no gene match: 5. The CDR3 runs to 15 residues. Germline V gene sequence: CDR1 SGHNT, CDR2 YYREEE (reference sequence). The CDR3 nucleotides read TGTGCCAGCAGCTTGGGGCGGGAGGGCCGGGATACGCAGTATTTT. Residues: CASSLGREGRDTQYF.

J is TRBJ2-1 and V is TRBV19, with 7 bases aligning to TRBD2. The ends lost 5 bases at V and 4 bases at J; junction bases unmatched: 11. Germline values: CDR1 LNHDA, CDR2 SQIVND (reference sequence). This CDR3 has 16 residues. CDR3 bases: TGTGCCAGTAGTGCCGAGGGGCGGGAGTGGTACAATGAGCAGTTCTTC. Protein: CASSAEGREWYNEQFF.

The gene calls are TRBV2 and TRBJ2-6, with D maybe TRBD2 (6 bases). The V end lost 4 bases, the J end lost 6 bases, and 19 bases lay between the germline ends. Germline CDR1 is SNHLY and CDR2 is FYNNEI. The CDR3 covers 17 residues. The CDR3 sequence is CASSGDSKDVLANVLTF. The CDR3 DNA follows: TGTGCCAGCAGTGGGGACTCAAAGGACGTTCTGGCCAACGTCCTGACTTTC.

The rearrangement uses TRBV5-1 and TRBJ2-7, with 15 bases lining up with TRBD2. The CDR3 loop spans 15 amino acids. After removal of 4 bases from V and 7 bases from J, the junction contained 6 bases not matched to a gene. Germline V gene data show CDR1 as SGHRS and CDR2 as YFSETQ. CDR3 protein: CASSQGLAGGREQYF. CDR3 nucleotides: TGCGCCAGCAGCCAGGGACTAGCGGGAGGAAGGGAGCAGTACTTC.

CDR3 nucleotide sequence: TGTGCCAGCGCTACCCGAGTGGCTAGCTCCTACGAGCAGTACTTC. The encoded protein is CASATRVASSYEQYF. The rearrangement uses TRBV7-2 and TRBJ2-7; D is uncertain. Trimming pared 8 bases from V and 0 bases from J, leaving 17 bases between. CDR1 is SGHTA and CDR2 is FQGNSA in the germline V gene. The CDR3 is 15 residues long.

This chain joins TRBV7-2 and TRBJ2-1; 14 bases are shared with TRBD2. The CDR3 covers 16 residues. The germline V gene encodes CDR1 SGHTA and CDR2 FQGNSA. Trimming took 5 bases from V and 6 from J; bases not matched to a gene: 6. CDR3 residues: CASSLPGLAGGNEQFF. The CDR3 bases are TGTGCCAGCAGCCTCCCCGGACTAGCGGGAGGCAATGAGCAGTTCTTC.

V gene TRBV7-2 combines with J gene TRBJ1-2; D perhaps matches TRBD1 (6 bases). The CDR3 length is 14 residues. Germline V gene sequence: CDR1 SGHTA, CDR2 FQGNSA. Trimming stripped 5 bases from V and 7 bases from J, with 17 bases between. The CDR3 DNA reads TGTGCCAGCAGCATTCTACGCTCAGGGGTTGGCTACACCTTC. This codes for CASSILRSGVGYTF.

This clone has only a few counts. The chain carries TRBV30 and TRBJ2-7, with 8 nucleotides matching TRBD1. The V gene's germline CDR1 is GTSNPN and CDR2 SVGIG (reference sequence). Trimming at V came to 4 bases and at J to 4 bases, leaving 9 bases not matched to a gene. The CDR3 consists of 14 residues. The DNA of the CDR3 is TGTGCCTGGACTCCCCAGGGGGCTAATTACGAGCAGTACTTC. This sequence encodes CAWTPQGANYEQYF.

This clone was counted a single time. V gene TRBV28 combines with J gene TRBJ2-5, with TRBD2 matching over 15 bases. Looked up from germline, CDR1 is MDHEN and CDR2 is SYDVKM. The CDR3 has 17 amino acids. V was clipped by 4 bases and J by 5 bases; unmatched bases: 8. CDR3 loop: CASSSEGLAGGAETQYF. The CDR3 nucleotides read TGTGCCAGCAGTTCGGAGGGACTAGCGGGAGGAGCTGAGACCCAGTACTTC.

The chain links TRBV6-6 to TRBJ2-7; TRBD1 matches 8 bases. V trimming: 6 bases; J trimming: 2 bases; junction bases outside the gene matches: 3. From germline, CDR1 is MNHNY and CDR2 SVGAGI (reference sequence). This CDR3 contains 13 residues. The CDR3 loop is CASRKDRAYEQYF. The CDR3 DNA reads TGTGCCAGCAGAAAGGACAGGGCCTACGAGCAGTACTTC.

Only one count was recorded for this clone. The V gene is TRBV7-2, the J gene TRBJ2-2, with TRBD2 as a possible D gene (6 bases). The V gene's germline CDR1 is SGHTA and CDR2 FQGNSA. Trimming took off 5 bases at V and 5 bases at J, with 18 bases between the two ends. This CDR3 is built from 16 residues. CDR3 coding DNA: TGTGCCAGCAGCCCGTCCTGGGGGGAGTTTACCGGGGAGCTGTTTTTT. Protein: CASSPSWGEFTGELFF.

The chain joins TRBV7-2 to TRBJ1-5; a weak D match, TRBD1 (6 bases). The V gene's germline CDR1 is SGHTA and CDR2 FQGNSA. The CDR3 is made up of 14 amino acids. Trimming left V 8 bases short and J 6 bases short, with 17 bases between. The CDR3 region has the DNA TGTGCCAGCGTTCAATCAGGGGTAGGTCAGCCCCAGCATTTT. It translates to CASVQSGVGQPQHF.

The genes are TRBV27 and TRBJ2-7; unclear D gene. This CDR3 is 13 amino acids long. The germline V gene encodes CDR1 MNHEY and CDR2 SMNVEV (reference sequence). V was clipped by 6 bases and J by 1 base, with 10 bases between them. In nucleotides, the CDR3 is TGTGCCAGCAGCACGTCTCGGTCCTACGAGCAGTACTTC. Amino acids: CASSTSRSYEQYF.

The J gene is TRBJ2-1, the V gene TRBV29-1; no reliable D call. The CDR3 has 11 amino acids. CDR1 and CDR2 (germline): SQVTM, ANQGSEA. The CDR3 sequence: CSTRYNNEQFF. The DNA of the CDR3 is TGCAGTACACGATATAACAATGAGCAGTTCTTC.

This clone was counted a few times. The CDR3 loop reads CASSGQGEPQHF. In DNA, the CDR3 is TGTGCCAGCAGTGGCCAGGGGGAGCCCCAGCATTTT. The V and J genes are TRBV2 and TRBJ1-5; 7 bases match TRBD1. The V and J ends lost 4 bases and 8 bases, in that order; junction bases with no gene match: 2. Germline CDR1 is SNHLY and CDR2 is FYNNEI. The CDR3 spans 12 residues.

The chain links TRBV5-5 to TRBJ2-1, with 13 bases that match TRBD2. The junction had 10 bases not matched to a gene; V was cut back by 5 bases and J by 5 bases. From germline, CDR1 is SGHKS and CDR2 YYEKEE (reference sequence). This CDR3 contains 17 residues. The CDR3 DNA follows: TGTGCCAGCAGACCTAGGACTAGCGGGAGTAGAAACAATGAGCAGTTCTTC. It is translated as CASRPRTSGSRNNEQFF.

This sequence joins TRBV7-2 and TRBJ2-5; TRBD2 matches at 8 bases. The CDR3 covers 15 residues. V dropped 5 bases and J dropped 7; count of bases not matched to a gene: 12. CDR1 and CDR2 (germline): SGHTA, FQGNSA. The CDR3 bases are TGTGCCAGCAGCCCGGGGGGGGTCACCAAAGGGACCCAGTACTTC. The encoded protein is CASSPGGVTKGTQYF.

The V call is TRBV19, the J call TRBJ2-7; 12 bases line up with TRBD2. Trimming at V came to 4 bases and at J to 6 bases, leaving 25 bases not matched to a gene. Germline values: CDR1 LNHDA, CDR2 SQIVND (reference sequence). This CDR3 region has 21 residues. The CDR3 here is CASSRKAHRLAGELYRREQYF. The CDR3 bases are TGTGCCAGTAGTAGAAAAGCCCACAGACTAGCGGGAGAGTTATACCGGCGCGAGCAGTACTTC.

This clone has only a few counts. An end of the junction differs from the germline gene, which may be a read error. The chain joins TRBV7-7 to TRBJ2-7; 13 bases match TRBD2. Germline lookup yields CDR1 SSHAT and CDR2 FNYEAQ (reference sequence). The CDR3 contains 15 residues. The chain's CDR3 is CASSPGLAGAYEQYF. CDR3 sequence (DNA): TGTGCTAGCAGCCCAGGACTAGCGGGAGCGTACGAGCAGTACTTC.

The chain has TRBV7-2 and TRBJ2-1, with a weak D call TRBD2 (5 bases). Germline loops: CDR1 SGHTA, CDR2 FQGNSA. The CDR3 has 15 residues. V lost 2 bases and J 7 bases, leaving 15 bases between the germline ends. CDR3 in amino acids: CASSLSSRFGNEQFF. DNA of the CDR3: TGTGCCAGCAGCTTATCTAGCAGGTTCGGGAATGAGCAGTTCTTC.

This clone was counted between two and nine times. The chain has TRBV28 and TRBJ1-5; D may be TRBD1 (6 bases). The CDR3 totals 13 residues. Germline V gene sequence: CDR1 MDHEN, CDR2 SYDVKM. V lost 5 bases and J lost 6, with 11 bases in between. DNA for the CDR3: TGTGCCAGCAGTCCCACAGGGTTTCAGCCCCAGCATTTT. Protein: CASSPTGFQPQHF.

The V gene is TRBV7-2, the J gene TRBJ1-5, with D hard to call. The CDR3 contains 15 residues. Germline V gene data show CDR1 as SGHTA and CDR2 as FQGNSA. V was trimmed by 1 base and J by 4 bases, leaving 11 bases between them. The CDR3 loop reads CASSLVATGNQPQHF. The CDR3 region has the DNA TGTGCCAGCAGCTTAGTGGCAACGGGAAATCAGCCCCAGCATTTT.